This T cell receptor beta chain comes out of a study of Graves' ophthalmopathy and Graves' hyperthyroidism. Findings of the study overall: Sensitivity of roughly 64% and specificity of under 85% were achieved by the model that predicted ophthalmopathy progression. Distinction of ophthalmopathy from stable hyperthyroidism by a 13-signature model reached roughly 87% sensitivity and just under 84% specificity.

Ophthalmopathy donors showed moderate-to-severe activity, CAS ≥3, NOSPECS ≥4 and a duration under 3 months. RNA transcripts served as template for amplifying TCR beta CDR3 sequences. The authors performed first-round RT-PCR with HTBI primers and then a second-round multiplex PCR. From the multiplex PCR reads, TCRdb called clonotypes with MiXCR, one entry per CDR3 protein. This sample has approximately 480,000 distinct CDR3 sequences, with over 13% found just once. The CDR3 length is 17 residues. V gave up 2 bases and J gave up 4 bases, with 18 bases separating them. CDR1 and CDR2 from the germline V gene are LGHNT and FRNRAP. For this clonotype: Its antigen is still unknown.

The TCR sequence derives from a woman aged 25-40 years with Graves' ophthalmopathy. This chain connects TRBV12-5 to TRBJ1-5; D may be TRBD1 (6 bases). The sequencing input was blood. This chain's CDR3 is CASGLYFGGRKNQPQHF. The CDR3 DNA reads as TGTGCTAGTGGTTTGTATTTCGGGGGGCGAAAAAATCAGCCCCAGCATTTT.